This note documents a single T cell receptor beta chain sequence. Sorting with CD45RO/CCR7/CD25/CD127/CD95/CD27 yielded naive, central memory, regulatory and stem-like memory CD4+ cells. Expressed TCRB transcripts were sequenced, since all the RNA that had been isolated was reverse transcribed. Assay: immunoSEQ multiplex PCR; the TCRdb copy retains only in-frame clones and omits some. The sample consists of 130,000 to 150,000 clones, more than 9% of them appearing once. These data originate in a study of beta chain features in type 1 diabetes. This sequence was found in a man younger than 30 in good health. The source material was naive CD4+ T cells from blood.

The CDR3 region is CASSSQAAGGLNSTDTQYF. CDR3 nucleotide sequence: TGTGCCAGCAGTTCACAGGCAGCGGGGGGCCTCAATAGCACAGATACGCAGTATTTT. V gene TRBV28 combines with J gene TRBJ2-3, with TRBD2 identical over 9 bases. Germline-derived CDR1 and CDR2 are MDHEN and SYDVKM. With 4 bases clipped from V and 0 bases from J, the junction kept 14 bases outside the gene matches. The CDR3 runs to 19 residues.